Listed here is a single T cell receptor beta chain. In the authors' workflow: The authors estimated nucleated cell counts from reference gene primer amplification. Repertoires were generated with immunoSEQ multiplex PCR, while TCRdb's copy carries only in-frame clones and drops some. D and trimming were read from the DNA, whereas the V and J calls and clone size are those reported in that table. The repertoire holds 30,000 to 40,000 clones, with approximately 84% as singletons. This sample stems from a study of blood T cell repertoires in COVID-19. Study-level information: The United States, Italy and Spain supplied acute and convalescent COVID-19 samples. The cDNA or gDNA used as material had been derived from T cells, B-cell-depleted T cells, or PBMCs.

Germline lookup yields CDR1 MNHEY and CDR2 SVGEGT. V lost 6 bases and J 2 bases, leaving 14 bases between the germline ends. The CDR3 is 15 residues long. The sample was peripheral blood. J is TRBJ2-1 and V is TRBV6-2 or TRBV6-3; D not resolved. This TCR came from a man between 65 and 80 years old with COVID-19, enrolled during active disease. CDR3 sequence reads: CASSDQQKTYNEQFF. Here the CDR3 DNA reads TGTGCCAGCAGCGACCAACAGAAAACCTACAATGAGCAGTTCTTC.